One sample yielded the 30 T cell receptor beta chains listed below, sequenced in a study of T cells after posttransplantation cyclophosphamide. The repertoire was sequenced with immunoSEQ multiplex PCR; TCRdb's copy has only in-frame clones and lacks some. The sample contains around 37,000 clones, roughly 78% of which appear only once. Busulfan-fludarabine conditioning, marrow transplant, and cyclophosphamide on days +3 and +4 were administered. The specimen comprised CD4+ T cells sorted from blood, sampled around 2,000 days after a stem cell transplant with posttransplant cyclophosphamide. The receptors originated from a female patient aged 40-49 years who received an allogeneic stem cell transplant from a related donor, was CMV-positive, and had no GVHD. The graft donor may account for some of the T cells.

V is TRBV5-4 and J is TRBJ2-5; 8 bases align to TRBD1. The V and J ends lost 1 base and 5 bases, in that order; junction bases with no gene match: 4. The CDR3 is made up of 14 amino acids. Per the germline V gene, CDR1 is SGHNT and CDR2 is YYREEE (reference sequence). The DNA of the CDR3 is TGTGCCAGCAGCTTGAGGGACAGGAGGGAGACCCAGTACTTC. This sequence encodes CASSLRDRRETQYF.

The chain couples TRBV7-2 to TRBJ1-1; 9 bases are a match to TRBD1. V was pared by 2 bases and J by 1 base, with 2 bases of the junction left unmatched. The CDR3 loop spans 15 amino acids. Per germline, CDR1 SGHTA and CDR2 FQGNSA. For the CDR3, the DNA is TGTGCCAGCAGCTTATCGACAGGGGGGAACACTGAAGCTTTCTTT. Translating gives CASSLSTGGNTEAFF. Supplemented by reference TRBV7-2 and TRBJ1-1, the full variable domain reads GAGVSQSPSNKVTEKGKDVELRCDPISGHTALYWYRQSLGQGLEFLIYFQGNSAPDKSGLPSDRFSAERTGGSVSTLTIQRTQQEDSAVYLCASSLSTGGNTEAFFGQGTRLTVV.

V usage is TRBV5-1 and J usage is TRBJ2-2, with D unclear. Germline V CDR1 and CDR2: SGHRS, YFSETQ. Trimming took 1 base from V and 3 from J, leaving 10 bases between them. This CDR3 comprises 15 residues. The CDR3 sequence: CASSLPLSYTGELFF. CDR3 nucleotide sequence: TGCGCCAGCAGCTTGCCACTGTCCTACACCGGGGAGCTGTTTTTT.

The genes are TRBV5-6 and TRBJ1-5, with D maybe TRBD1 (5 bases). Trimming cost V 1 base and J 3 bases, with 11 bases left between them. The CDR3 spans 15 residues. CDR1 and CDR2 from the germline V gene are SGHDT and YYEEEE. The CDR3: CASSLRGTTNQPQHF. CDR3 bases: TGTGCCAGCAGCTTGAGAGGGACTACCAATCAGCCCCAGCATTTT.

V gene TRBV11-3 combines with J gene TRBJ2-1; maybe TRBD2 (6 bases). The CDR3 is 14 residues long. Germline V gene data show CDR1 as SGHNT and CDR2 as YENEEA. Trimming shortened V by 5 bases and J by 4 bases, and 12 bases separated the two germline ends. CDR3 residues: CASSRGTAYNEQFF. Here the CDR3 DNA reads TGTGCCAGCAGCCGCGGGACCGCTTACAATGAGCAGTTCTTC.

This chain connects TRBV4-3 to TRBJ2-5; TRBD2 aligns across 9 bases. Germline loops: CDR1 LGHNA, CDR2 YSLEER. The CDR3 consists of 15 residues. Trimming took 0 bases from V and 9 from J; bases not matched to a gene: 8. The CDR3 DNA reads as TGCGCCAGCAGCCAAGAGGGACTAGCAACCGGGGCCCAGTACTTC. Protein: CASSQEGLATGAQYF.

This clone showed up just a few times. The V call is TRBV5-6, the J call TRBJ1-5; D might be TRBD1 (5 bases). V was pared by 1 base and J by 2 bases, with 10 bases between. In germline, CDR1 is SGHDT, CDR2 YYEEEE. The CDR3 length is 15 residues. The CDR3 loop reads CASSLNGRGNQPQHF. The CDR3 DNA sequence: TGTGCCAGCAGCTTGAATGGCAGGGGCAATCAGCCCCAGCATTTT.

The CDR3 loop is CASSEQGGYGYTF. CDR3 coding DNA: TGTGCCAGCAGTGAGCAGGGGGGCTATGGCTACACCTTC. V and J are TRBV6-1 and TRBJ1-2, with TRBD1 identical over 7 bases. Germline loops: CDR1 MNHNS, CDR2 SASEGT. This CDR3 contains 13 residues. J gave up 4 bases and V 3 bases, and 2 bases lay outside the gene matches.

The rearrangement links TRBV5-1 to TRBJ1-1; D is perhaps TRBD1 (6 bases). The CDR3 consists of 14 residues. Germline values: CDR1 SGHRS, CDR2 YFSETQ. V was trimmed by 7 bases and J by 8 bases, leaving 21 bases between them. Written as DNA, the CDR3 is TGCGCCAGCCTCCTCGAGGGGGGGCAAGCAGAAGCTTTCTTT. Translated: CASLLEGGQAEAFF. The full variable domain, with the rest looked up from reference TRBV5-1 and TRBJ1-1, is KAGVTQTPRYLIKTRGQQVTLSCSPISGHRSVSWYQQTPGQGLQFLFEYFSETQRNKGNFPGRFSGRQFSNSRSEMNVSTLELGDSALYLCASLLEGGQAEAFFGQGTRLTVV.

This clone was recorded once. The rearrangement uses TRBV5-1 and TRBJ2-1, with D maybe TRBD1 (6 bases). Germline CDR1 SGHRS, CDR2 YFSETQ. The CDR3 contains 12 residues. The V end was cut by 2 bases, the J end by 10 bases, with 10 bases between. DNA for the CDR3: TGCGCCAGCAGCTTTGGGGGCGGCGAGCAGTTCTTC. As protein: CASSFGGGEQFF.

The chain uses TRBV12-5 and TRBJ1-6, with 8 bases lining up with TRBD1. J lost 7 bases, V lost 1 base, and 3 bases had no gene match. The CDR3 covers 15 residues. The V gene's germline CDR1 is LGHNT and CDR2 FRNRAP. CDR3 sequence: CASGLGQGANSPLHF. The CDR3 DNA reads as TGTGCTAGTGGTTTGGGGCAGGGGGCCAATTCACCCCTCCACTTT.

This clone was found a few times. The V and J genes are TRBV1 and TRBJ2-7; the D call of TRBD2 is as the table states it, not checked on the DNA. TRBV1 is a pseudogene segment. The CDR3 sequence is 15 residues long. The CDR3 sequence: CTSSQSFSYSYEQYF. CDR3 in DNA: TGCACCAGCAGCCAAAGCTTTAGTTACTCCTACGAGCAGTACTTC.

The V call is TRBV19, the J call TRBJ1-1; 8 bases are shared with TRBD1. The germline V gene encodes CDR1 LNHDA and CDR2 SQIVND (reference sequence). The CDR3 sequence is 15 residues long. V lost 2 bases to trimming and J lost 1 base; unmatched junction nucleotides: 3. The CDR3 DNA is TGTGCCAGTAGTATACAGGGGGCGACGAACACTGAAGCTTTCTTT. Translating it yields CASSIQGATNTEAFF.

CDR3 loop: CASSSDRDIVNSPLHF. The DNA of the CDR3 is TGTGCCAGCAGCTCGGACCGGGACATAGTTAATTCACCCCTCCACTTT. The chain is built from TRBV7-9 and TRBJ1-6; maybe TRBD1 (6 bases). This CDR3 contains 16 residues. Trimming removed 4 bases at V and 6 bases at J, with 16 bases between. Per germline, CDR1 SEHNR and CDR2 FQNEAQ (reference sequence).

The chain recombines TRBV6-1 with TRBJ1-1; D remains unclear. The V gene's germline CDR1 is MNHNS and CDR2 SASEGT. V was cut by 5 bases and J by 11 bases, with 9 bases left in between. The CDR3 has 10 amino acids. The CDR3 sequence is CASSLTQAFF. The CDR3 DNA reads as TGTGCCAGCAGTCTCACCCAGGCTTTCTTT.

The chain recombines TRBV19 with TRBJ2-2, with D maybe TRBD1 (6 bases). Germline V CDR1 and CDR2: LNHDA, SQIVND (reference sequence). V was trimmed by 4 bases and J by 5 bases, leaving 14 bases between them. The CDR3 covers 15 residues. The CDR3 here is CASSSGTTATGELFF. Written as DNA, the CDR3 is TGTGCCAGTAGTAGTGGGACAACTGCGACCGGGGAGCTGTTTTTT.

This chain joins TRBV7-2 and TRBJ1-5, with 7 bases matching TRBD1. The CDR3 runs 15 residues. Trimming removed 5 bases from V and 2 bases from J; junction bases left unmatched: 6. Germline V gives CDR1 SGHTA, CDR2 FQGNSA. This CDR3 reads CASSIQGRGNQPQHF. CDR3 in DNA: TGTGCCAGCAGCATACAGGGGAGAGGCAATCAGCCCCAGCATTTT.

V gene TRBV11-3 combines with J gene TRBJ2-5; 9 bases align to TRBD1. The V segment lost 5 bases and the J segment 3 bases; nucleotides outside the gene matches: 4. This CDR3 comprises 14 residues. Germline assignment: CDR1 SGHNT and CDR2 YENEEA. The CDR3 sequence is CASSLRTGEETQYF. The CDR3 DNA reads TGTGCCAGCAGCCTCAGGACAGGGGAAGAGACCCAGTACTTC.

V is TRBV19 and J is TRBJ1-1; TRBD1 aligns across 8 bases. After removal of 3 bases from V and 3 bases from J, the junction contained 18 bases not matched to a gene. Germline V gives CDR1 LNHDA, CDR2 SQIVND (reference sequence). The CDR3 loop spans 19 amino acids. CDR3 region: CASSIDPFVAGGRDTEAFF. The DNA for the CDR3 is TGTGCCAGTAGTATCGACCCATTTGTGGCAGGGGGCCGAGACACTGAAGCTTTCTTT.

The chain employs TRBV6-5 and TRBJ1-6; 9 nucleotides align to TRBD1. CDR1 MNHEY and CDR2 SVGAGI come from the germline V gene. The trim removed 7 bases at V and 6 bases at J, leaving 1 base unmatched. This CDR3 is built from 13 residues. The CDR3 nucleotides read TGTGCCAGCACGACAGGGGGTAATTCACCCCTCCACTTT. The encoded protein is CASTTGGNSPLHF.

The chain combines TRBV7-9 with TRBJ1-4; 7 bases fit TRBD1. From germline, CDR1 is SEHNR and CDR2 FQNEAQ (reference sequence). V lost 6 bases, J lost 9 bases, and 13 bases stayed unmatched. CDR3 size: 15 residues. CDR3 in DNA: TGTGCCAGCAGTCTGCATCAGGGGGATCTGAAAAAACTGTTTTTT. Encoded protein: CASSLHQGDLKKLFF.

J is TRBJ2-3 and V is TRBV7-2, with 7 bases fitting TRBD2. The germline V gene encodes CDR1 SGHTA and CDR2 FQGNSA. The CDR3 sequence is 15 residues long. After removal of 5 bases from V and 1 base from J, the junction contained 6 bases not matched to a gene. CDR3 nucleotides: TGTGCCAGCAGCGAAGATGGACTAGGCACAGATACGCAGTATTTT. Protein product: CASSEDGLGTDTQYF.

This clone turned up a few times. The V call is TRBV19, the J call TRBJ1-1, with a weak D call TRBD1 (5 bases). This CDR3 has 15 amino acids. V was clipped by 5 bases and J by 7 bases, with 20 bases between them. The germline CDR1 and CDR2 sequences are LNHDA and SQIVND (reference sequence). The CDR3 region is CASSPVFGGSLEAFF. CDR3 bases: TGTGCCAGTAGTCCTGTCTTTGGGGGGTCTCTTGAAGCTTTCTTT.

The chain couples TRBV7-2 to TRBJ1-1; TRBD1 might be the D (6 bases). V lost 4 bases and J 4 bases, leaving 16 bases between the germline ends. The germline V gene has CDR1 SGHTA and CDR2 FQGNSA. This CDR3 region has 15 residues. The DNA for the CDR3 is TGTGCCAGCAGCTCACAGGGACCCAGGGTCACTGAAGCTTTCTTT. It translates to CASSSQGPRVTEAFF.

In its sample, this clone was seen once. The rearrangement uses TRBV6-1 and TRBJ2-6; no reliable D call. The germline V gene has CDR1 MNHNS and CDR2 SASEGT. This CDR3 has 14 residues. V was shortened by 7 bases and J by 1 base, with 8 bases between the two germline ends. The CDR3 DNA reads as TGTGCCAGCATAATAGCTTCTGGGGCCAACGTCCTGACTTTC. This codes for CASIIASGANVLTF.

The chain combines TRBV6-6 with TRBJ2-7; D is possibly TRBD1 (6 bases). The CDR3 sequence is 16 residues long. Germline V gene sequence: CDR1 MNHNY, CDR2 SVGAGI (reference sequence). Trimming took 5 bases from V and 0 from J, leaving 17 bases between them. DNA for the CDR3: TGTGCCAGCAGTACCATGACAGGAGTTAGCTCCTACGAGCAGTACTTC. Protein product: CASSTMTGVSSYEQYF.

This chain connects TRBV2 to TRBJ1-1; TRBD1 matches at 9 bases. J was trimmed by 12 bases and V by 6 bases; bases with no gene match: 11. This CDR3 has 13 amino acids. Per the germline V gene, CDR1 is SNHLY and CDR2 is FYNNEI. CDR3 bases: TGTGCCAGCAGCGGACAGGGGCCACCGGTCTCTTTCTTT. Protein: CASSGQGPPVSFF.

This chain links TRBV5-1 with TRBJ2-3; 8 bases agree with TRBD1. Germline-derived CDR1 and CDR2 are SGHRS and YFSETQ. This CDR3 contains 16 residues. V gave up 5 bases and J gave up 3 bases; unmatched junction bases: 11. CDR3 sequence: CASSRQGALQTDTQYF. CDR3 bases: TGCGCCAGCAGTCGCCAGGGGGCGCTTCAAACAGATACGCAGTATTTT.

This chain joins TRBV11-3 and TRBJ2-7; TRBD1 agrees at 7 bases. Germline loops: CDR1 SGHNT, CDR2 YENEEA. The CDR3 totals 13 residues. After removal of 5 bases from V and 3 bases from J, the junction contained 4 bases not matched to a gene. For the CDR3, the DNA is TGTGCCAGCAGCCAACAGGGGTTCTACGAGCAGTACTTC. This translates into CASSQQGFYEQYF.

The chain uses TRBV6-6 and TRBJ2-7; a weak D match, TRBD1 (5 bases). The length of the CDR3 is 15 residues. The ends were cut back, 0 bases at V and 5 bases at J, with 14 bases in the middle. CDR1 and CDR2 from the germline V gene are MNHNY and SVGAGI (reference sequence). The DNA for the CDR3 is TGTGCCAGCAGTTACTCGAAGGTTAAGGGGAACGAGCAGTACTTC. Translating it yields CASSYSKVKGNEQYF.